The 10 T cell receptor beta chains reported below all come from one sample, sequenced in a study of neurological immune-mediated disorders. A single record per CDR3 protein comes from TCRdb applying MiXCR to the 5' RACE reads. The sample records fewer than 80,000 distinct CDR3 sequences, roughly 4.8% being singletons. Sequences were obtained from PBMCs. The receptors were sampled from a woman aged 50 to 60 with multiple sclerosis.

This clonotype was counted ten times or more. V and J are TRBV6-5 and TRBJ2-7, with D maybe TRBD1 (6 bases). The V gene lost 6 bases and the J gene lost 2 bases, with 11 bases spanning the gap. The CDR3 contains 13 residues. Germline lookup yields CDR1 MNHEY and CDR2 SVGAGI. Here the CDR3 reads CASREQGAYEQYF. As DNA, the CDR3 is TGTGCCAGCAGGGAACAGGGAGCCTACGAGCAGTACTTC.

This clonotype was observed a handful of times. The chain carries TRBV2 and TRBJ2-3; 8 nucleotides align to TRBD2. Germline CDR1 and CDR2: SNHLY and FYNNEI. The CDR3 is made up of 17 amino acids. V dropped 6 bases and J dropped 4; count of bases not matched to a gene: 15. The CDR3 is CASSGLAGQNLADTQYF. CDR3 DNA sequence: TGTGCCAGCAGCGGCTTAGCGGGGCAGAATCTCGCAGATACGCAGTATTTT.

This clonotype was observed at least ten times. A much bigger clone sits one base away, suggesting this may be a read error. This sequence joins TRBV28 and TRBJ1-2; maybe TRBD1 (5 bases). Germline V CDR1 and CDR2: MDHEN, SYDVKM. V shed 6 bases and J shed 2 bases, with 16 bases lying between them. This CDR3 spans 15 amino acids. CDR3 region: CASRETGTGNYGYTF. The CDR3 DNA reads TGTGCCAGCAGGGAAACAGGCACGGGGAACTATGGCTACACCTTC.

This clonotype has at least ten counts. V usage is TRBV4-1 and J usage is TRBJ2-2; 8 nucleotides agree with TRBD1. Trimming took 8 bases from V and 1 from J; bases not matched to a gene: 15. The CDR3 covers 18 residues. Germline V lookup: CDR1 MGHRA, CDR2 YSYEKL. The CDR3 sequence: CASGAYPGQAQNTGELFF. CDR3 coding DNA: TGCGCCAGCGGCGCTTACCCGGGACAGGCTCAGAACACCGGGGAGCTGTTTTTT.

Note on this clonotype: With a much larger clone just one base away, this may be a read error. J is TRBJ2-4 and V is TRBV20-1; 8 nucleotides match TRBD1. The trim removed 4 bases at V and 9 bases at J, leaving 11 bases unmatched. Looked up from germline, CDR1 is DFQATT and CDR2 is SNEGSKA (reference sequence). This CDR3 is 14 amino acids long. The CDR3 region has the DNA TGCAGTGCTACCCAGGGACAGGCGCGTGGCATTCAGTACTTC. Protein sequence: CSATQGQARGIQYF.

This clonotype showed up many times. The CDR3 spells CASNKGGYGYTF. The CDR3 region has the DNA TGTGCCAGCAATAAAGGCGGTTATGGCTACACCTTC. The J gene is TRBJ1-2, the V gene TRBV9; D uncertain. Germline-derived CDR1 and CDR2 are SGDLS and YYNGEE. There are 12 residues in the CDR3. Between the trimmed V and J ends, which lost 6 bases and 5 bases, there was a span of 11 bases.

Remarks on this clonotype: One end of the junction varies from germline; a read error may be responsible. V gene TRBV11-1 combines with J gene TRBJ2-5; weak D call: TRBD2 (6 bases). CDR1 is SGHAT, CDR2 FQDESV, per germline (reference sequence). This CDR3 spans 14 amino acids. The CDR3 DNA reads as TGTGTCAGCAGCCGATTAACAGGAGGGGAGACCCAGTACTTC. Its protein is CVSSRLTGGETQYF. Full variable domain (outside the CDR3, taken from reference TRBV11-1 and TRBJ2-5): EAEVAQSPRYKITEKSQAVAFWCDPISGHATLYWYRQILGQGPELLVQFQDESVVDDSQLPKDRFSAERLKGVDSTLKIQPAELGDSAMYLCVSSRLTGGETQYFGPGTRLLVL.

This clonotype was picked up many times. The chain couples TRBV28 to TRBJ2-2; D uncertain. The germline V gene has CDR1 MDHEN and CDR2 SYDVKM. The CDR3 runs 14 residues. With 3 bases removed from V and 3 bases from J, the gap between germline ends came to 8 bases. The DNA for the CDR3 is TGTGCCAGCAGTTTTACCCGGTACACCGGGGAGCTGTTTTTT. Translating it yields CASSFTRYTGELFF.

This clonotype has only a few counts. The gene calls are TRBV10-3 and TRBJ1-4, with D unclear. CDR1 is ENHRY, CDR2 SYGVKD, per germline. The ends were cut back, 3 bases at V and 1 base at J, with 0 bases in the middle. CDR3 length equals 12 residues. The CDR3 DNA sequence: TGTGCCATCAGTGAAACTAATGAAAAACTGTTTTTT. It translates to CAISETNEKLFF.

In this sample, this clonotype turned up many times. V usage is TRBV7-2 and J usage is TRBJ1-1, with D perhaps matching TRBD1 (6 bases). The germline V gene has CDR1 SGHTA and CDR2 FQGNSA. Trimming shortened V by 2 bases and J by 6 bases, and 10 bases separated the two germline ends. The CDR3 length is 13 residues. The CDR3 sequence is CASSLTGIPEAFF. In DNA, the CDR3 is TGTGCCAGCAGCTTAACAGGGATCCCTGAAGCTTTCTTT.